The present entry profiles one T cell receptor (beta chain) with its context. The antigen remains undetermined. At one end the junction does not follow the germline gene, possibly because of a read error. The sample belongs to a study of Graves' ophthalmopathy and Graves' hyperthyroidism. The study, taken as a whole, reports: Forecasting of ophthalmopathy progression by the model achieved less than 71% sensitivity and around 77% specificity. With just under 90% sensitivity and 81.08% specificity, a 13-signature model separated ophthalmopathy from stable hyperthyroidism.

For repertoire sequencing, the TCR beta CDR3 regions were amplified from RNA transcripts. In the first round, RT-PCR was carried out with HTBI primers, and a multiplex PCR formed the second round. TCRdb re-called the multiplex PCR reads with MiXCR, one entry per CDR3 protein. The repertoire consists of about 740,000 distinct CDR3 sequences, with roughly 40% occurring once and the leading ten covering about 40%. This CDR3 is 14 amino acids long. Per the germline V gene, CDR1 is MNHEY and CDR2 is SVGEGT. The sequenced sample was peripheral blood. The source is an adult man with Graves' ophthalmopathy. V and J are TRBV6-2 or TRBV6-3 and TRBJ2-7, with a weak D call TRBD1 (5 bases). The CDR3 coding sequence is TGTGCCAACAGTTCCACAGGCCCATTCTACGAGCAGTACTTC. The encoded protein is CANSSTGPFYEQYF.